The 18 T cell receptor beta chains presented below share a single source sample, sequenced in a study of regulatory T cells in long-lasting Graves disease. Building the TCR beta libraries relied on iRepertoire HTBI primers, and CDR3 regions underwent Arm-PCR. One entry per CDR3 protein, called by TCRdb with MiXCR from the multiplex PCR reads. The data contain about 330,000 distinct CDR3 sequences, around 15% of them singletons. Time point given: newly diagnosed GD, antithyroid drugs for less than 3 months. PBMC-extracted RNA yielded the TCR library. These sequences were also reported in another study, on T cells in Graves' hyperthyroidism and ophthalmopathy.

The source material was peripheral blood mononuclear cells (PBMCs), sampled at new diagnosis, from a patient treated with antithyroid drugs. The receptors originated from a woman aged 18-29 years with Graves disease.

This clonotype was seen at least ten times. The V call is TRBV5-1, the J call TRBJ2-5, with D possibly matching TRBD2 (6 bases). The CDR3 runs to 13 residues. Per germline, CDR1 SGHRS and CDR2 YFSETQ. Trimming stripped 3 bases from V and 5 bases from J, with 11 bases between. In nucleotides, the CDR3 is TGCGCCAGCAGCTGGCGGGGCTTGGAGACCCAGTACTTC. Amino acid sequence: CASSWRGLETQYF. Complete variable domain (other parts from reference TRBV5-1 and TRBJ2-5): KAGVTQTPRYLIKTRGQQVTLSCSPISGHRSVSWYQQTPGQGLQFLFEYFSETQRNKGNFPGRFSGRQFSNSRSEMNVSTLELGDSALYLCASSWRGLETQYFGPGTRLLVL.

This clonotype appeared many times. The V call is TRBV2, the J call TRBJ2-1, with 7 bases identical to TRBD1. Germline values: CDR1 SNHLY, CDR2 FYNNEI. The CDR3 consists of 14 residues. With V trimmed by 4 bases and J by 8 bases, 8 bases remained unmatched. In DNA form, the CDR3 reads TGTGCCAGCAGTGTGAGGACAGGAGGCCATGAGCAGTTCTTC. Amino acids: CASSVRTGGHEQFF.

The chain has TRBV10-3 and TRBJ1-5; D gene ambiguous. The CDR3 totals 15 residues. In germline, CDR1 is ENHRY, CDR2 SYGVKD. Trimming removed 3 bases at V and 7 bases at J, with 16 bases between. The CDR3 bases are TGTGCCATCAGTGAAGAAGGCAGAGGCGGGCAGCCCCAGCATTTT. It encodes CAISEEGRGGQPQHF.

This clonotype was seen many times. This chain links TRBV14 with TRBJ1-1; D is perhaps TRBD1 (6 bases). This CDR3 region has 18 residues. Germline V CDR1 and CDR2: SGHDN, FVKESK. V was cut by 2 bases and J by 5 bases, with 24 bases left in between. Written as DNA, the CDR3 is TGTGCCAGCAGCCAAATTCGTGACAGGTTCCGAACGGGGACTGAAGCTTTCTTT. Protein: CASSQIRDRFRTGTEAFF.

This clonotype appeared many times. The chain uses TRBV7-9 and TRBJ2-1; 7 bases map to TRBD2. Germline lookup yields CDR1 SEHNR and CDR2 FQNEAQ (reference sequence). Trimming at V came to 5 bases and at J to 8 bases, leaving 6 bases not matched to a gene. CDR3 length equals 13 residues. The CDR3 sequence: CASSPRREDEQFF. CDR3 sequence (DNA): TGTGCCAGCAGCCCCCGACGGGAGGATGAGCAGTTCTTC.

In its sample, this clonotype was seen many times. V is TRBV20-1 and J is TRBJ2-1; a possible D gene is TRBD1 (7 bases). From germline, CDR1 is DFQATT and CDR2 SNEGSKA (reference sequence). This CDR3 has 16 amino acids. V lost 0 bases, J lost 8 bases, and 20 bases lay in between. CDR3 residues: CSAREVRYRGGDEQFF. The CDR3 DNA follows: TGCAGTGCTAGAGAGGTGAGGTACAGGGGAGGTGATGAGCAGTTCTTC.

This clonotype was recorded at least ten times. This chain links TRBV27 with TRBJ2-3, with D hard to call. Germline CDR1 MNHEY, CDR2 SMNVEV (reference sequence). The CDR3 loop spans 14 amino acids. V gave up 2 bases and J gave up 0 bases, with 6 bases separating them. CDR3 nucleotide sequence: TGTGCCAGCAGTTTAGAACGTAGCACAGATACGCAGTATTTT. It specifies CASSLERSTDTQYF.

This clonotype was observed at least ten times. The chain has TRBV2 and TRBJ2-7, with D possibly matching TRBD2 (5 bases). In germline, CDR1 is SNHLY, CDR2 FYNNEI. This CDR3 comprises 12 residues. V was shortened by 7 bases and J by 6 bases, with 13 bases between the two germline ends. CDR3 DNA: TGTGCCAGCACGGGGAATCGGATCGAGCAGTACTTC. Amino acids: CASTGNRIEQYF.

In DNA, the CDR3 is TGTGCCAGCAGAGGTGCCTATAATTCACCCCTCCACTTT. Residues: CASRGAYNSPLHF. This chain connects TRBV2 to TRBJ1-6; D remains unclear. The CDR3 is made up of 13 amino acids. From germline, CDR1 is SNHLY and CDR2 FYNNEI. Trimming left V 6 bases short and J 2 bases short, with 5 bases between.

There are a few counts of this clonotype. The genes are TRBV6-1 and TRBJ1-2; no clear D. V was cut by 7 bases and J by 0 bases, with 18 bases left in between. The CDR3 runs 16 residues. Germline CDR1 is MNHNS and CDR2 is SASEGT. CDR3 nucleotide sequence: TGTGCCAGCAAGCAGGAGGGCGCAGCCTCTAACTATGGCTACACCTTC. This sequence encodes CASKQEGAASNYGYTF.

This clonotype was seen at least ten times. The chain is built from TRBV7-3 and TRBJ2-5; D unclear. The CDR3 has 15 residues. The germline V and J ends were trimmed by 1 base and 5 bases, with 14 bases remaining between them. CDR1 is SGHTA, CDR2 FQGTGA, per germline. CDR3 sequence: CASSLRAASWETQYF. For the CDR3, the DNA is TGTGCCAGCAGCTTAAGGGCGGCTAGTTGGGAGACCCAGTACTTC.

The sample holds many counts of this clonotype. V gene TRBV30 combines with J gene TRBJ1-4, with TRBD1 identical over 10 bases. Trimming at V came to 4 bases and at J to 11 bases, leaving 10 bases not matched to a gene. The germline V gene encodes CDR1 GTSNPN and CDR2 SVGIG (reference sequence). There are 14 residues in the CDR3. DNA for the CDR3: TGTGCCTGGACCCCCGCCGGGACAGGGGTTAAACTGTTTTTT. Amino acid sequence: CAWTPAGTGVKLFF.

This clonotype was counted many times. V and J are TRBV2 and TRBJ1-1; the D gene is possibly TRBD1 (6 bases). The CDR3 totals 15 residues. Per germline, CDR1 SNHLY and CDR2 FYNNEI. V lost 4 bases, J lost 4 bases, and 16 bases lay in between. CDR3 DNA sequence: TGTGCCAGCAGTGGGGAACAGGGCCCGGGCACTGAAGCTTTCTTT. The encoded protein is CASSGEQGPGTEAFF.

CDR3 DNA: TGTGCCAGCAGCTGGGGGACTAGAAGCGGGGGAGTCCAAGAGACCCAGTACTTC. Its protein product is CASSWGTRSGGVQETQYF. V usage is TRBV5-4 and J usage is TRBJ2-5; the match to TRBD2 covers 8 bases. Trimming cost V 3 bases and J 1 base; bases outside gene matches: 14. The CDR3 covers 18 residues. Germline CDR1 and CDR2: SGHNT and YYREEE (reference sequence).

CDR3 sequence: CASSLEPQGAFAFF. The CDR3 DNA sequence: TGTGCCAGCAGCTTAGAGCCCCAGGGGGCTTTCGCTTTCTTT. The V gene is TRBV11-2, the J gene TRBJ1-1; TRBD1 matches 8 bases. The V gene end was trimmed by 0 bases and the J gene end by 11 bases; junction bases not matched to a gene: 8. The length of the CDR3 is 14 residues. From germline, CDR1 is SGHAT and CDR2 FQNNGV.

This clonotype appeared a few times. V usage is TRBV19 and J usage is TRBJ1-1, with D hard to call. The germline V gene has CDR1 LNHDA and CDR2 SQIVND (reference sequence). The ends were cut back, 3 bases at V and 2 bases at J, with 13 bases in the middle. The CDR3 covers 15 residues. The CDR3 DNA follows: TGTGCCAGTAGTATTAGAGGGCAGATCAACACTGAAGCTTTCTTT. This translates into CASSIRGQINTEAFF. Based on the CDR3 plus reference TRBV19 and TRBJ1-1, the full variable domain is DGGITQSPKYLFRKEGQNVTLSCEQNLNHDAMYWYRQDPGQGLRLIYYSQIVNDFQKGDIAEGYSVSREKKESFPLTVTSAQKNPTAFYLCASSIRGQINTEAFFGQGTRLTVV.

The table lists this clonotype with a few counts. The J gene is TRBJ1-2, the V gene TRBV6-1, with D possibly being TRBD1 (6 bases). V dropped 6 bases and J dropped 4 bases, with 15 bases sitting between them. The CDR3 length is 14 residues. Germline values: CDR1 MNHNS, CDR2 SASEGT. CDR3 sequence: CASRGTGLAYGYTF. The CDR3 DNA reads as TGTGCCAGCAGAGGCACAGGGTTGGCCTATGGCTACACCTTC.

Turning to this clonotype: This may be a read error, as it is one base from a much larger clone. The J gene is TRBJ2-3, the V gene TRBV24-1; tentatively, D is TRBD1 (6 bases). Looked up from germline, CDR1 is KGHDR and CDR2 is SFDVKD. The CDR3 loop spans 14 amino acids. This CDR3 reads CATRGQTNTDKQYF. As DNA, the CDR3 is TGTGCCACCAGAGGACAGACGAACACAGATAAGCAGTATTTT.